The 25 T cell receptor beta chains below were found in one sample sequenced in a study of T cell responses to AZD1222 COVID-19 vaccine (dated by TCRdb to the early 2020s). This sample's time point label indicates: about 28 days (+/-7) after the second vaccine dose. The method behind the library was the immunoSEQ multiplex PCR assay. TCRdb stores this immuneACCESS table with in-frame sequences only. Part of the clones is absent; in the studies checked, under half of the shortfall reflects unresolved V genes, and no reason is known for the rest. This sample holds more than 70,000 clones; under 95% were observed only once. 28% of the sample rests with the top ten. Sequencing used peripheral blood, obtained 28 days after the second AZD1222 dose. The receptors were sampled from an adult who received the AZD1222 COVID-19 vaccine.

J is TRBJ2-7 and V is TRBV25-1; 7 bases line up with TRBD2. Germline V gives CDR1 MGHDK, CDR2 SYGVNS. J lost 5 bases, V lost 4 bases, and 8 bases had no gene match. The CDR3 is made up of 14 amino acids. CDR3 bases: TGTGCCAGCAGTGCGACGGGAGGTAGCCACGAGCAGTACTTC. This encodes CASSATGGSHEQYF.

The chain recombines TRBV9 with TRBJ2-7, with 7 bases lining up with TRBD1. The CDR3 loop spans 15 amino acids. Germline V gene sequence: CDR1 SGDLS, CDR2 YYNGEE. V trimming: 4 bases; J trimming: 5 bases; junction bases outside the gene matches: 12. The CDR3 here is CASSPRTGFGNEQYF. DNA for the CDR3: TGTGCCAGCAGCCCCAGGACAGGATTCGGCAACGAGCAGTACTTC.

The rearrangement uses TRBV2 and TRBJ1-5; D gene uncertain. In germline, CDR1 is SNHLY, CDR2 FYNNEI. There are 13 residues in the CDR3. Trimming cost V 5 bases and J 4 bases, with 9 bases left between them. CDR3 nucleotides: TGTGCCAGCAGTTACAGCTATAATCAGCCCCAGCATTTT. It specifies CASSYSYNQPQHF.

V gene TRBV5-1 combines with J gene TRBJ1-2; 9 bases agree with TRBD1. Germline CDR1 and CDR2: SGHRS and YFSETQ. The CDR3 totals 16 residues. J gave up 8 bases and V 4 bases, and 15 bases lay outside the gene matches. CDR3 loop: CASSLTGQGQAQGYTF. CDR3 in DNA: TGCGCCAGCAGCCTGACGGGACAGGGCCAAGCCCAGGGCTACACCTTC.

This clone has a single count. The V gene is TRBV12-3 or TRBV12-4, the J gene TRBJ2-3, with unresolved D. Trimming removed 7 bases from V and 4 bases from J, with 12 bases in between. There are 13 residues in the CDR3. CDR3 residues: CASTPIWADTQYF. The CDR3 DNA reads TGTGCCAGCACCCCCATTTGGGCAGATACGCAGTATTTT.

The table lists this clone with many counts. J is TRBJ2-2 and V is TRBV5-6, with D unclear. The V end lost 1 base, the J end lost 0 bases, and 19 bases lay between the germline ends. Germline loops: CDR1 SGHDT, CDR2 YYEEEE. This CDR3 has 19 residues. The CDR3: CASSLPHSIAGSNTGELFF. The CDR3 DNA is TGTGCCAGCAGCTTGCCCCACAGTATAGCAGGTTCGAACACCGGGGAGCTGTTTTTT.

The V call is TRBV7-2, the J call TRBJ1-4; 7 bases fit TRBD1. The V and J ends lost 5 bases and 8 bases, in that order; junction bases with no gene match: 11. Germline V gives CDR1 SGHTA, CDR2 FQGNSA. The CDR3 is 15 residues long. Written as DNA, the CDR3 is TGTGCCAGCAGCACCCGGACAGGTCCTAGGGAAAAACTGTTTTTT. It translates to CASSTRTGPREKLFF.

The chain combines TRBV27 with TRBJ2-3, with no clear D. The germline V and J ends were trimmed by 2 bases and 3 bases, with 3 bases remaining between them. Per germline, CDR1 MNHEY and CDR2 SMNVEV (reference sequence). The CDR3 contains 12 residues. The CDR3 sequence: CASSLTTDTQYF. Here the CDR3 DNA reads TGTGCCAGCAGTTTAACGACAGATACGCAGTATTTT.

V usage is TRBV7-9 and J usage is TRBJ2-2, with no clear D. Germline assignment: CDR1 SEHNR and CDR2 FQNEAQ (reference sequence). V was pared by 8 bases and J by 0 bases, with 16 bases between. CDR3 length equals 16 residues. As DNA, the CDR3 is TGTGCCAGCGGGATTCAGCCGTATTCGAACACCGGGGAGCTGTTTTTT. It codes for CASGIQPYSNTGELFF.

CDR3 coding DNA: TGTGCCAGCAGCAGAATAGGAGAGATTGACAGGGCCAGCCATGAAAAACTGTTTTTT. Its translation: CASSRIGEIDRASHEKLFF. The rearrangement links TRBV13 to TRBJ1-4, with 7 bases matching TRBD1. The CDR3 covers 19 residues. From germline, CDR1 is PRHDT and CDR2 FYEKMQ (reference sequence). V gave up 5 bases and J gave up 6 bases; unmatched junction bases: 21.

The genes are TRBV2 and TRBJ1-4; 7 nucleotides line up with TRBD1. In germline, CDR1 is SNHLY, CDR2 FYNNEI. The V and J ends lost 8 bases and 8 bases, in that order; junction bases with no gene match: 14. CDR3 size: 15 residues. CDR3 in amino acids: CASGGGQVFGEKLFF. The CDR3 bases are TGTGCCAGCGGGGGAGGACAGGTTTTTGGCGAAAAACTGTTTTTT.

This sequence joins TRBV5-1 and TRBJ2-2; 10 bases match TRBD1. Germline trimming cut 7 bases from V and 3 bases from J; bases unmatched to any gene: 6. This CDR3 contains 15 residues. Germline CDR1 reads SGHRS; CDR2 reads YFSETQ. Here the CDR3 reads CASGGQGSDTGELFF. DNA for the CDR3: TGCGCCAGCGGGGGACAGGGGAGTGACACCGGGGAGCTGTTTTTT.

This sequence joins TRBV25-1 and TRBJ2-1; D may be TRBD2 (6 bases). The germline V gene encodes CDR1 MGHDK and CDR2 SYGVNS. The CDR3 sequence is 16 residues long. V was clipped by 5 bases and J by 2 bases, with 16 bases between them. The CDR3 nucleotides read TGTGCCAGCAGTAGCGGGCTCGGGAGCCCCTACAATGAGCAGTTCTTC. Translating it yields CASSSGLGSPYNEQFF. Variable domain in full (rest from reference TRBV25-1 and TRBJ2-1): EADIYQTPRYLVIGTGKKITLECSQTMGHDKMYWYQQDPGMELHLIHYSYGVNSTEKGDLSSESTVSRIRTEHFPLTLESARPSHTSQYLCASSSGLGSPYNEQFFGPGTRLTVL.

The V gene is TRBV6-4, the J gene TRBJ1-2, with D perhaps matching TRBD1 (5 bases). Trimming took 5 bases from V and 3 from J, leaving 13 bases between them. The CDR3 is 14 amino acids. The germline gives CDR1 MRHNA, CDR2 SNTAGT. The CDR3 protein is CASSPSGRDYGYTF. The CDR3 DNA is TGTGCCAGCAGTCCGTCAGGGAGAGACTATGGCTACACCTTC.

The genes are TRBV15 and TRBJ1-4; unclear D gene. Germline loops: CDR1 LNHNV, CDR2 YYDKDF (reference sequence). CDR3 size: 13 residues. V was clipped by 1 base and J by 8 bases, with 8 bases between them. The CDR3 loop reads CATSRGGREKLFF. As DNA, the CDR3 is TGTGCCACCAGCAGAGGAGGTCGAGAAAAACTGTTTTTT.

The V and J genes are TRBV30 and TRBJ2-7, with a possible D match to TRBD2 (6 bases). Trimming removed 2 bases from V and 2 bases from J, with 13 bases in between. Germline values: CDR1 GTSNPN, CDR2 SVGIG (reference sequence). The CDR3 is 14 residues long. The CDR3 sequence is CAWSIAGTAYEQYF. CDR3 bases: TGTGCCTGGAGTATCGCGGGAACCGCCTACGAGCAGTACTTC.

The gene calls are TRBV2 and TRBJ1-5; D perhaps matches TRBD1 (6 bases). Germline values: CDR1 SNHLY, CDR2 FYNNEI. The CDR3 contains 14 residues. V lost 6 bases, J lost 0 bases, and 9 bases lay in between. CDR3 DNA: TGTGCCAGCAGGGACAGTCTTAGCAATCAGCCCCAGCATTTT. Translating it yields CASRDSLSNQPQHF.

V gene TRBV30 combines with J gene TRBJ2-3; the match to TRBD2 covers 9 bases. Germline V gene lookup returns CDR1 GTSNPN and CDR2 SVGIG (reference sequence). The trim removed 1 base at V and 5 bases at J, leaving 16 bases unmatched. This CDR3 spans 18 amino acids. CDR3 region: CAWSATRTREGLKDTQYF. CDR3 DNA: TGTGCCTGGAGTGCCACCAGGACGCGGGAGGGCCTGAAAGATACGCAGTATTTT.

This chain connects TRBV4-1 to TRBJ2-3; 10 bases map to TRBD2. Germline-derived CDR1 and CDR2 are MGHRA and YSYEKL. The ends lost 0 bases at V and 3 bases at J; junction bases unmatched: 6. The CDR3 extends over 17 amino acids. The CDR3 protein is CASSQEASGSLTDTQYF. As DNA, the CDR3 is TGCGCCAGCAGCCAAGAGGCTAGCGGGAGTTTGACAGATACGCAGTATTTT.

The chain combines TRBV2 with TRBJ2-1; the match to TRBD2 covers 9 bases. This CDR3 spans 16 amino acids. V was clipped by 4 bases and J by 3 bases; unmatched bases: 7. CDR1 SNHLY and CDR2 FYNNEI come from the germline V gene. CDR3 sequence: CASSVASGIGYNEQFF. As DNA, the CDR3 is TGTGCCAGCAGTGTAGCTAGCGGGATAGGCTACAATGAGCAGTTCTTC.

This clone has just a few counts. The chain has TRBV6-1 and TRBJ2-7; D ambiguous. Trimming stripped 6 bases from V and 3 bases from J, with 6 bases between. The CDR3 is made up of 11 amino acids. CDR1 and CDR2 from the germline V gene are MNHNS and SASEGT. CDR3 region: CASRRNYEQYF. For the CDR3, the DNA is TGTGCCAGCAGGCGGAACTACGAGCAGTACTTC.

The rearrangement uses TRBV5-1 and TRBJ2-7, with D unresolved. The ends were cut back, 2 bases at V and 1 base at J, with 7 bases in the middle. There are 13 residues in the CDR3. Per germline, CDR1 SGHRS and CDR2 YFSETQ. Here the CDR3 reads CASSFLESYEQYF. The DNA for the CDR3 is TGCGCCAGCAGCTTCCTAGAGTCCTACGAGCAGTACTTC.

The CDR3 loop is CASSSSGGNYGYTF. The CDR3 DNA follows: TGCGCCTCCTCCTCTTCCGGGGGCAACTATGGCTACACCTTC. V usage is TRBV5-1 and J usage is TRBJ1-2; TRBD1 is a possible D gene (6 bases). The CDR3 runs to 14 residues. Germline V lookup: CDR1 SGHRS, CDR2 YFSETQ. Trimming stripped 10 bases from V and 2 bases from J, with 18 bases between.

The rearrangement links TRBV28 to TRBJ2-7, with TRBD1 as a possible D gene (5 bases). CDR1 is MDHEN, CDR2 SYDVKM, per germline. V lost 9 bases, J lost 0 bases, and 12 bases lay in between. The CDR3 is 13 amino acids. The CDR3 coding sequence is TGTGCCAGTGGACAACGAATCTCCTACGAGCAGTACTTC. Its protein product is CASGQRISYEQYF.

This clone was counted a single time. The CDR3: CAWETRAGSEQFF. The DNA for the CDR3 is TGTGCCTGGGAGACTAGAGCGGGGTCTGAGCAGTTCTTC. The chain links TRBV30 to TRBJ2-1, with 7 nucleotides matching TRBD2. The CDR3 is 13 residues long. Germline trimming cut 5 bases from V and 9 bases from J; bases unmatched to any gene: 10. Germline-derived CDR1 and CDR2 are GTSNPN and SVGIG (reference sequence).